The TCR beta chain described here comes from a study of shared clonotypes between healthy human individuals. Genomic DNA of every subset was divided equally among multiple immunoSEQ plates. Scientists sequenced DNA from unsorted PBMC on ten immunoSEQ deep assay plates. This table comes from immunoSEQ multiplex PCR, and its TCRdb copy is limited to in-frame clones, with some not included. This sample has roughly 480,000 clones, with roughly 85% found just once. In regard to this clone: Antigen specificity is unknown.

Study-level results: Clonotype sharing among donors was thought likely to change with sequencing depth.

CDR3 length equals 17 residues. Looked up from germline, CDR1 is SGHRS and CDR2 is YFSETQ. Trimming at V came to 2 bases and at J to 6 bases, leaving 11 bases not matched to a gene. The chain couples TRBV5-1 to TRBJ2-2, with 9 bases that match TRBD2. The clonotype comes from a woman aged 40 to 50 in good health. Some clones in this sample may be carry-over from other donors' samples. The sequenced material came from PBMCs. The CDR3 DNA follows: TGCGCCAGCAGCTTACCAGCTAGCGGGATGGAACCCGGGGAGCTGTTTTTT. Its protein is CASSLPASGMEPGELFF. Using reference TRBV5-1 and TRBJ2-2 for the parts outside the CDR3, the full variable domain is KAGVTQTPRYLIKTRGQQVTLSCSPISGHRSVSWYQQTPGQGLQFLFEYFSETQRNKGNFPGRFSGRQFSNSRSEMNVSTLELGDSALYLCASSLPASGMEPGELFFGEGSRLTVL.